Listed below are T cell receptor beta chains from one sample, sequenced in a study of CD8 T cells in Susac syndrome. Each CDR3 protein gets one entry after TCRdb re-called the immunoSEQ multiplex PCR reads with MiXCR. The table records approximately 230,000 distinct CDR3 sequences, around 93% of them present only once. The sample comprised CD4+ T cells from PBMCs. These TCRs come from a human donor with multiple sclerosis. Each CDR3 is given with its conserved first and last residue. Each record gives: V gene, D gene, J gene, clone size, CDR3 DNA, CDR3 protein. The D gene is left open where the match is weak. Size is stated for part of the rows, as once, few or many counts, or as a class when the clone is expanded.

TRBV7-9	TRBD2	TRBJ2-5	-	TGTGCCAGCAGCTTATTGCCGGGGGGGCTGCCGTCAGAGACCCAGTACTTC	CASSLLPGGLPSETQYF
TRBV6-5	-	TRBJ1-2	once	TGTGCCAGCAGTACTACAGGGTCCAACTATGGCTACACCTTC	CASSTTGSNYGYTF
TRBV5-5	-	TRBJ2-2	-	TGTGCCAGCAGCGCCAGGGAATCAGCGTCCGGGGAGCTGTTTTTT	CASSARESASGELFF
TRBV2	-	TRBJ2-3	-	TGTGCCAGCAGTTGGGACTCCACAGATACGCAGTATTTT	CASSWDSTDTQYF
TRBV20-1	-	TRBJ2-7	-	TGCAGTGCTAGAGCGTGGGGTTTTGGGGGACGGTCCCTCGAGCAGTACTTC	CSARAWGFGGRSLEQYF
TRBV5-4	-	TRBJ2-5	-	TGTGCCAGCAGCTTGGATGACGGGGGTTGGGAGACCCAGTACTTC	CASSLDDGGWETQYF
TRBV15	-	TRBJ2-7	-	TGTGCCACCAGCAATCAGTGGAGTACCTACGAGCAGTACTTC	CATSNQWSTYEQYF
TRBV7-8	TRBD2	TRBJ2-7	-	TGTGCCAGCAGCTTAGGAGCGGGAGGGCAGTACTTC	CASSLGAGGQYF
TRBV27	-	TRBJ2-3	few	TGTGCCAGCAGTTTATCGGGGGATACGCAGTATTTT	CASSLSGDTQYF
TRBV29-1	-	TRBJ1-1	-	TGCAGCGTTGCAGGGCCTGAGAGGACTGAAGCTTTCTTT	CSVAGPERTEAFF
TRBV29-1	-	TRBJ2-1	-	TGCAGCGTTGATATCGGGGACAATGAGCAGTTCTTC	CSVDIGDNEQFF
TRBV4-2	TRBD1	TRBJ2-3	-	TGTGCCAGCAGCCCTTCCGGAGGACAGGGACCGGCAGATACGCAGTATTTT	CASSPSGGQGPADTQYF
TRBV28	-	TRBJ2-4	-	TGTGCCAGCAGTACAGGGGAGGCAAGGTACTTC	CASSTGEARYF
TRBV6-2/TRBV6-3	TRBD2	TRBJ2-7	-	TGTGCCAGCAGTTACTCGACTAGCGGGGGCTACGAGCAGTACTTC	CASSYSTSGGYEQYF
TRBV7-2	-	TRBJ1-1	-	TGTGCCAGCAGCTTAGATTCCGTAGGGATGAACACTGAAGCTTTCTTT	CASSLDSVGMNTEAFF
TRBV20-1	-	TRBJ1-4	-	TGCAGTGCGGGTGGGTCAGGATCCTCAACTAATGAAAAACTGTTTTTT	CSAGGSGSSTNEKLFF
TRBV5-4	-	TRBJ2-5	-	TGTGCCAGCAGCTTGGGGCCGGGACGGATGCAAGAGACCCAGTACTTC	CASSLGPGRMQETQYF
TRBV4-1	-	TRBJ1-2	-	TGCGCCAGCAGCCAAGTTGCCCTGACAAGGCGGGGTGGCTACACCTTC	CASSQVALTRRGGYTF
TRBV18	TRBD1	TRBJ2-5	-	TGTGCCAGCCGGGACAGGGCAGAAGAGACCCAGTACTTC	CASRDRAEETQYF
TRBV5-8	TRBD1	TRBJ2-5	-	TGTGCCAGCGAGAACAACAGGGGGCTCGGAGAGACCCAGTACTTC	CASENNRGLGETQYF
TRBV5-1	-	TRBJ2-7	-	TGCGCCAGCAGCTTGGCCACAGACCCATCCTACGAGCAGTACTTC	CASSLATDPSYEQYF
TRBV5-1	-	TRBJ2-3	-	TGCGCCAGCAGCTACCCCGAGGAAGAAGGTGGCACAGATACGCAGTATTTT	CASSYPEEEGGTDTQYF
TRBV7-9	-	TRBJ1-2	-	TGTGCCAGCAGCTTAAGTCCCGATGGTGGCTACACCTTC	CASSLSPDGGYTF
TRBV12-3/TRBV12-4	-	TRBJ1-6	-	TGTGCCAGCAGCTTTCCACCGGAGCCCCTCCACTTT	CASSFPPEPLHF
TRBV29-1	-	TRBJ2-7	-	TGCAGCGTTGATCAACAGCCTAACTCCTACGAGCAGTACTTC	CSVDQQPNSYEQYF
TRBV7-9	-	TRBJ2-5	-	TGTGCCAGCAGCTTAGAATTGGGGACCCATCAAGAGACCCAGTACTTC	CASSLELGTHQETQYF
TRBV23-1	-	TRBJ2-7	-	TGCGCCAGCAGTCAATCAAGAGCAGGGCACCCCTACGAGCAGTACTTC	CASSQSRAGHPYEQYF
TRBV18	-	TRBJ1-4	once	TGTGCCAGCTCACCGGGACTCTCGACTAATGAAAAACTGTTTTTT	CASSPGLSTNEKLFF
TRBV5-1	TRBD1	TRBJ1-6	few	TGCGCCAGCTCTGACGGGACAGGGCATTCACCCCTCCACTTT	CASSDGTGHSPLHF
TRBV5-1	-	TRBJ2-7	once	TGCGCCAGCAGCTTGACTATTGGCTACGAGCAGTACTTC	CASSLTIGYEQYF
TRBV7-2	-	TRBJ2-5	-	TGTGCCAGCAGCTTAGATCCTAGCTCGGAGACCCAGTACTTC	CASSLDPSSETQYF
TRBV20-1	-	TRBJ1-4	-	TGCAGTGCTGCCTCCGGGACCGGGAATGAAAAACTGTTTTTT	CSAASGTGNEKLFF
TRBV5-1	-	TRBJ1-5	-	TGCGCCAGCAGCTTGGAAGGGGGTCGCAATCAGCCCCAGCATTTT	CASSLEGGRNQPQHF
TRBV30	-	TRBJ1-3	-	TGTGCCTGGAGTGTAACAGGCCAGTCTGGAAACACCATATATTTT	CAWSVTGQSGNTIYF
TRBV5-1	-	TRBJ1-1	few	TGCGCCAGCAGCTTCGGGACGAACACTGAAGCTTTCTTT	CASSFGTNTEAFF